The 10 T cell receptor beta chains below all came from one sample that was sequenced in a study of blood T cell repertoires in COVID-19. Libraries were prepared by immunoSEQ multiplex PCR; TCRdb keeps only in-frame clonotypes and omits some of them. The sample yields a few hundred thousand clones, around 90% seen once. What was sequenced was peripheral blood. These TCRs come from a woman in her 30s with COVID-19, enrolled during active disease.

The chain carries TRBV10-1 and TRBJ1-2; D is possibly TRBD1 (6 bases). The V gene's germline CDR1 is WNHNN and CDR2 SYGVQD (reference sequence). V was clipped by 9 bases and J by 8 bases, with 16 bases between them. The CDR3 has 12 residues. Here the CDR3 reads CARKGVLGGYTF. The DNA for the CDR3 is TGCGCCAGAAAGGGGGTTTTGGGCGGCTACACCTTC.

This chain's CDR3 is CSARGQYEQYF. As DNA, the CDR3 is TGCAGTGCTAGAGGCCAGTACGAGCAGTACTTC. The chain links TRBV20-1 to TRBJ2-7; D is unclear. CDR3 length: 11 residues. From germline, CDR1 is DFQATT and CDR2 SNEGSKA (reference sequence). Deletions cut 1 base from V and 4 bases from J, with 5 bases between.

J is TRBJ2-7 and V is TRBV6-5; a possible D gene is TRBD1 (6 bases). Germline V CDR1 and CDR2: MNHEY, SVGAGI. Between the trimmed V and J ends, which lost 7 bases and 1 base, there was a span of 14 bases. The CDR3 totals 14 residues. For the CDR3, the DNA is TGTGCCAGCAAACCACCCGGGACATCCTACGAGCAGTACTTC. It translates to CASKPPGTSYEQYF.

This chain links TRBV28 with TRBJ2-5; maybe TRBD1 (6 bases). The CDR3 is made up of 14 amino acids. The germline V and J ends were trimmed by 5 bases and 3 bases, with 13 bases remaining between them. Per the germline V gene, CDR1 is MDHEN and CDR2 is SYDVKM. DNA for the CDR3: TGTGCCAGCAGTCCGACTTACAGGGAAGAGACCCAGTACTTC. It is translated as CASSPTYREETQYF.

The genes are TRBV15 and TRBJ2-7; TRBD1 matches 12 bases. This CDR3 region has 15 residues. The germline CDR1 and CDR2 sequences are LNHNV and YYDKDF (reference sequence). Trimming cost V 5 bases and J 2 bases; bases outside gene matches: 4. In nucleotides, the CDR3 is TGTGCCACCAGCGTCGGGACAGGGGGCGCCTACGAGCAGTACTTC. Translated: CATSVGTGGAYEQYF. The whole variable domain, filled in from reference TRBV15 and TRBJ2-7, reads DAMVIQNPRYQVTQFGKPVTLSCSQTLNHNVMYWYQQKSSQAPKLLFHYYDKDFNNEADTPDNFQSRRPNTSFCFLDIRSPGLGDTAMYLCATSVGTGGAYEQYFGPGTRLTVT.

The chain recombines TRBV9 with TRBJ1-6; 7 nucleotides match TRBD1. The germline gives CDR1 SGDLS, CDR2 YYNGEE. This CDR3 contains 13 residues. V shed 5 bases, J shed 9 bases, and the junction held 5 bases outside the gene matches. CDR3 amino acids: CASSQGGASPLHF. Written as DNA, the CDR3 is TGTGCCAGCAGTCAGGGGGGCGCTTCACCCCTCCACTTT.

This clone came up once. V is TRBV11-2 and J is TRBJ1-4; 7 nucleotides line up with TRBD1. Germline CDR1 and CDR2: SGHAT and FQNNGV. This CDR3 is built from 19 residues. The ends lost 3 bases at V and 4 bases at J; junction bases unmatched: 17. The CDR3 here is CASSLGGWGQSPLNEKLFF. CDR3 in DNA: TGTGCCAGCAGCTTGGGGGGATGGGGACAGTCACCCCTTAATGAAAAACTGTTTTTT.

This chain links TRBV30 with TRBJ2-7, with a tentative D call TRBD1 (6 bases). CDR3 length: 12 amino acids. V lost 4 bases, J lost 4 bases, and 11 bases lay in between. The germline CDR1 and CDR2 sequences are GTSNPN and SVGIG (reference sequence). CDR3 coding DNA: TGTGCCTGGAATCCACAGGGTTACGAGCAGTACTTC. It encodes CAWNPQGYEQYF. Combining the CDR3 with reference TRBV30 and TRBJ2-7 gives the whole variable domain SQTIHQWPATLVQPVGSPLSLECTVEGTSNPNLYWYRQAAGRGLQLLFYSVGIGQISSEVPQNLSASRPQDRQFILSSKKLLLSDSGFYLCAWNPQGYEQYFGPGTRLTVT.

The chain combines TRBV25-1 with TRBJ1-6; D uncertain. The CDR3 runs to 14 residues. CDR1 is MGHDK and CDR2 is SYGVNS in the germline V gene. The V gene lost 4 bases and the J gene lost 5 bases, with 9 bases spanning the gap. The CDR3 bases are TGTGCCAGCAGTGGTACGGGTAATAATTCACCCCTCCACTTT. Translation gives CASSGTGNNSPLHF.

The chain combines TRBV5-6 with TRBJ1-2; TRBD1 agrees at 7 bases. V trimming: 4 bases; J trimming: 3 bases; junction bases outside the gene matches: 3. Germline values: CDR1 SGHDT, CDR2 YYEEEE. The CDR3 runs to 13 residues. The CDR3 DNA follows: TGTGCCAGCAGCCGACAGGGTGACTATGGCTACACCTTC. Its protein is CASSRQGDYGYTF.